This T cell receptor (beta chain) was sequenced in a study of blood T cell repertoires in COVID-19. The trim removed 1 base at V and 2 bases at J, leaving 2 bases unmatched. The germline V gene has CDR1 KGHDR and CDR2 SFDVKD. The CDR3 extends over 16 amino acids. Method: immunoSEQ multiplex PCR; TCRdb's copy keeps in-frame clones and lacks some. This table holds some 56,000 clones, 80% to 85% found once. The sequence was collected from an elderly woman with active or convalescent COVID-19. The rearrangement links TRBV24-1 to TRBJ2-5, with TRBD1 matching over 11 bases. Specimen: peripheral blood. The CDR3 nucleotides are TGTGCCACCAGTGATTTTGGGACAGGGGGGCAAGAGACCCAGTACTTC. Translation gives CATSDFGTGGQETQYF.